This record concerns one T cell receptor beta chain sequence. The antigen it binds to is not known. Base qualities are not at hand, and no much larger clone is one base apart. Libraries were made using the immunoSEQ multiplex PCR assay. RNA was extracted from all samples and reverse transcribed into cDNA, which served as template for TCR sequencing. SuperScript III was used for first-strand cDNA synthesis, primed with a 2:1 mix of oligo-dT and random hexamers. Amplification bias was assessed with a synthetic immune receptor repertoire, and residual bias was removed computationally. As for the original processing: Raw reads were preprocessed to remove errors, and CDR3 was defined by IMGT conventions from the conserved cysteine to phenylalanine. Clonality was calculated as 1 minus Shannon entropy normalized by log2 of the number of productive unique TCRs. Whether scalp clones were CD4 or CD8 was inferred by matching scalp TCRbeta sequences against CD4 and CD8 repertoires sorted from blood. In its TCRdb copy, this immuneACCESS table keeps in-frame sequences only and misses some clones. Where compared with another copy, unresolved V genes explain less than half of these, and the others have no known cause. The V and J calls and clone size are taken from that table; D and trimming were inferred from the DNA. Across this sample there are about 4,500 clones, with nearly 65% seen only once. Of the sample, about an eighth is held by the ten largest clones.

This specimen belongs to a study of CD8+ T cells in alopecia areata (dated by TCRdb to 2017 to 2018). With regard to the full study: Treated patients were enrolled in an open-label pilot trial of oral tofacitinib at 5 to 10 mg twice daily for moderate-to-severe alopecia areata. Biopsies were taken from tofacitinib-treated patients at baseline and at 4 and 24 weeks of treatment, and a later scalp biopsy was taken in several of the tofacitinib-treated patients. The SALT score, which quantifies the percentage of affected scalp surface area, was used to measure disease severity in treated patients. Human TCRbeta sequencing covered scalp tissue and sorted CD4+ and CD8+ peripheral blood T cells from patchy and totalis/universalis alopecia areata patients and healthy controls. In both human patients and the C3H/HeJ mouse model, the study applied high-throughput TCRbeta sequencing to look at T cell clonal expansion in alopecia areata. The RNA source kit depended on sample type: the PAXgene miRNA kit for fixed scalp, the miRNeasy kit for PBMCs, and the RNeasy kit for mouse skin. Patients received tofacitinib for 6 to 18 months and were then followed off drug for 6 months to check for delayed response and recurrence. immunoSEQ multiplex PCR using 35 Vbeta forward primers and 13 Jbeta reverse primers was used to amplify TCRbeta CDR3 regions. Scalp clonality was compared across normal scalp (n=4), patchy alopecia areata scalp (n=8), and alopecia totalis/universalis scalp (n=8).

The time point label for this specimen denotes: less than five weeks on oral tofacitinib. The sample's treatment or condition label is to be understood as: oral pan-JAK inhibitor, 5-10 mg twice daily. Lesional scalp punch biopsies and peripheral blood were obtained from alopecia areata patients. Human scalp biopsies were fixed immediately in PAXgene tissue containers. Overall study outcomes, separate from this receptor: Tofacitinib significantly lowered scalp clonality and the number of expanded CD8+ clones among the top 100 scalp clones. Lesional scalp, especially in alopecia totalis/universalis, showed higher clonality and more expanded CD8+ clones than normal scalp, suggesting antigenic drive. During tofacitinib treatment, many expanded lesional clones remained in scalp and blood, and this persistence may partly explain relapse after treatment is stopped. Because the treated cohort was small and had only one nonresponder, larger studies are needed to examine links between baseline CD8+ expansion and response. TCR sequences shared between patients were less clear than in mice, possibly partly because of HLA diversity in the patient population. Unlike mouse skin, which is dominated by gammadelta T cells, normal human skin has resident alphabeta T cells that are also sequenced, and this complicates analysis of the scalp TCR repertoire.

From a lookup of the germline V gene (reference sequence), CDR1 and CDR2 are LNHNV and YYDKDF. V loses 0 bases, J loses 2 bases, and the germline ends lie 14 bases apart. From the cysteine up to the phenylalanine, the CDR3 has a length of 16 residues. The CDR3 DNA has 48 bases and is translated from base 1. The sequence came from a human donor with alopecia areata. Sequencing was performed on skin, taken at week 4, from a patient treated with tofacitinib. This receptor chain uses TRBV15 and TRBJ2-7; the D gene cannot be named for sure. The DNA sequence is given as TGTGCCACCAGCAGAGATCTTTCGTCGGAAACCTACGAGCAGTACTTC. It translates to CATSRDLSSETYEQYF.